This T cell receptor beta chain was captured by sequencing in a study of T-cell memory formation after mild COVID-19. Germline CDR1 is SGHRS and CDR2 is YFSETQ. Unmatched junction bases numbered 7, after V lost 4 bases and J lost 0 bases. The CDR3 loop spans 15 amino acids. Whole-study findings and limits: Specificity for SARS-CoV-2 was not confirmed among the second-wave clones peaking on day 37. Among contracting clones, CD4+ were mainly CM/EM and CD8+ enriched in EMRA.

The authors produced TCR alpha and TCR beta cDNA libraries with sample barcodes and UMIs by 5'RACE using constant-segment primers. Each CDR3 protein gets one entry after TCRdb re-called the 5' RACE reads with MiXCR. The sample lists 150,000 to 200,000 distinct CDR3 sequences, roughly 17% occurring once. In its sample, this clonotype was seen a few times. The target antigen is unknown. Sequenced material: PBMCs or a T cell subset sorted from them (not recorded which). The chain joins TRBV5-1 to TRBJ2-7, with 7 bases identical to TRBD1. The clonotype originates from an adult woman who had mild COVID-19 (a few samples of this study predate the infection). Cell type and time point are not known. CDR3 protein: CASSLDRSGSYEQYF. Here the CDR3 DNA reads TGCGCCAGCAGCCTGGACAGGTCAGGCTCCTACGAGCAGTACTTC.